The rows below give T cell receptor beta chains drawn from one sample of a study of T cell changes during pregnancy in multiple sclerosis. Profiled with immunoSEQ multiplex PCR; TCRdb holds only in-frame clones, not every one. The sample has roughly 52,000 clones, 85% to 95% seen once; the top ten hold roughly 3.5%. The sequences come from CD8+ T cells from peripheral blood mononuclear cells, collected in the third trimester of pregnancy. The receptors shown here come from a female donor with multiple sclerosis, enrolled in a pregnancy study. The CDR3 runs from the conserved cysteine through the conserved F or W.

TRBV6-5,TRBJ2-3,CASSYTSSTDTQYF
TRBV4-3,TRBJ2-1,CASSQIEGLAGLNEQFF
TRBV4-1,TRBJ1-1,CASSLLGEGNTEAFF
TRBV5-4,TRBJ2-7,CASSLSGSPYEQYF
TRBV6-6,TRBJ1-6,CASSLGVETNSPLHF
TRBV5-1,TRBJ2-3,CASSLTGGITDTQYF
TRBV4-2,TRBJ2-3,CASSPIPVGEADTQYF
TRBV5-1,TRBJ1-2,CASSIQGHYGYTF
TRBV16,TRBJ1-1,CASSQLPGEAFF
TRBV6-4,TRBJ2-1,CASSDSSLGGGEQFF
TRBV7-9,TRBJ2-7,CASSLADKYEQYF
TRBV6-1,TRBJ2-1,CASSEKGLEQFF
TRBV27,TRBJ2-7,CASSLGQGYYEQYF
TRBV5-1,TRBJ2-1,CASSGRTDNNEQFF
TRBV6-1,TRBJ2-2,CASRPLGETGELFF
TRBV4-1,TRBJ1-2,CASSQDDRAGGYTF